The 6 T cell receptor beta chains listed next were all sequenced from one sample in a study of molecular identifiers for immune sequencing clone quantification. Each CDR3 protein gets one entry after TCRdb re-called the PCR reads with MiXCR. The sample yields just under 650,000 distinct CDR3 sequences, 20% seen once. Material for sequencing was naive CD8+ T cells from blood, with Jurkat cell RNA spiked in. Subset in this sample: FACS-sorted CD8+CD4-CCR7+CD45RA+ naive T cells. These receptors were collected from a human donor in good health. Some libraries in this study had Jurkat cell RNA spiked in.

This clonotype was observed many times. The gene calls are TRBV4-3 and TRBJ1-1, with TRBD1 matching 10 bases. The CDR3 spans 16 residues. After removal of 2 bases from V and 2 bases from J, the junction contained 5 bases not matched to a gene. Germline V gene data show CDR1 as LGHNA and CDR2 as YSLEER. The CDR3 reads CASSQKDRGRNTEAFF. The CDR3 nucleotides are TGCGCCAGCAGCCAAAAAGACAGGGGGCGAAACACTGAAGCTTTCTTT.

At least ten counts were recorded for this clonotype. J is TRBJ1-1 and V is TRBV6-1; 10 bases map to TRBD1. CDR1 MNHNS and CDR2 SASEGT come from the germline V gene. J was trimmed by 3 bases and V by 5 bases; bases with no gene match: 9. The CDR3 totals 16 residues. The CDR3 DNA is TGTGCCAGCAGTCCCCGGGACAGGGGATGGTACACTGAAGCTTTCTTT. Its protein product is CASSPRDRGWYTEAFF.

This clonotype has more than one count but fewer than ten. The J gene is TRBJ2-7, the V gene TRBV5-1, with D possibly matching TRBD1 (6 bases). The CDR3 runs 17 residues. V was trimmed by 4 bases and J by 0 bases, leaving 20 bases between them. Germline V gene data show CDR1 as SGHRS and CDR2 as YFSETQ. CDR3 nucleotides: TGCGCCAGCAGCCGCATATTCCTTGGACAGAACTCCTACGAGCAGTACTTC. This translates into CASSRIFLGQNSYEQYF.

In regard to this clonotype: Since a much larger clone is just one base distant, this may be a read error. The V and J genes are TRBV30 and TRBJ1-2, with a possible D match to TRBD1 (6 bases). The CDR3 has 13 amino acids. The germline V gene encodes CDR1 GTSNPN and CDR2 SVGIG (reference sequence). The chain's CDR3 is CAWSVAGEFGHTF. The CDR3 DNA sequence: TGTGCCTGGAGTGTAGCAGGGGAGTTTGGCCACACCTTC.

This clonotype has ten or more counts. The CDR3 DNA is TGTGCCAGCAGTGAATTAAGGGGGGCAGATACGCAGTATTTT. This sequence encodes CASSELRGADTQYF. The V gene is TRBV6-1, the J gene TRBJ2-3, with D perhaps matching TRBD1 or TRBD2 (6 bases each). The CDR3 is 14 amino acids. Trimming left V 2 bases short and J 4 bases short, with 10 bases between. Germline loops: CDR1 MNHNS, CDR2 SASEGT.

The chain employs TRBV5-4 and TRBJ2-7; 9 bases are shared with TRBD2. The CDR3 consists of 15 residues. V shed 1 base, J shed 2 bases, and the junction held 4 bases outside the gene matches. Germline CDR1 reads SGHNT; CDR2 reads YYREEE (reference sequence). CDR3 region: CASSLTSGFTYEQYF. The DNA of the CDR3 is TGTGCCAGCAGCTTGACTAGCGGGTTTACCTACGAGCAGTACTTC.